These 29 T cell receptor beta chains share one sample of origin, sequenced in a study of shared clonotypes between healthy human individuals. Clones were sequenced by immunoSEQ multiplex PCR, and TCRdb holds only the in-frame ones, with some missing. The repertoire holds about 1.5 million clones, with 98% as singletons. Sequenced material: naive CD4+ T cells sorted from blood. Subset in this sample: CD45RA+ positively selected. These receptors came from a man aged 30 to 45 in good health.

J is TRBJ2-7 and V is TRBV2, with a tentative D call TRBD2 (5 bases). The CDR3 contains 13 residues. V shed 6 bases and J shed 2 bases, with 11 bases lying between them. Germline V lookup: CDR1 SNHLY, CDR2 FYNNEI. The CDR3 is CASSPRTPYEQYF. In DNA form, the CDR3 reads TGTGCCAGCAGCCCTAGGACTCCCTACGAGCAGTACTTC.

The chain employs TRBV30 and TRBJ2-7; a possible D gene is TRBD1 (5 bases). The V gene lost 4 bases and the J gene lost 2 bases, with 18 bases spanning the gap. The CDR3 has 15 residues. CDR1 GTSNPN and CDR2 SVGIG come from the germline V gene (reference sequence). The CDR3 bases are TGTGCCTGGAACCGCGGTAACAGGAGTGCCTACGAGCAGTACTTC. Protein: CAWNRGNRSAYEQYF.

This rearrangement joins TRBV19 to TRBJ2-3; TRBD1 matches 8 bases. V trimming: 0 bases; J trimming: 5 bases; junction bases outside the gene matches: 4. This CDR3 comprises 15 residues. CDR1 and CDR2 from the germline V gene are LNHDA and SQIVND (reference sequence). This chain's CDR3 is CASSIDRGPGDTQYF. Written as DNA, the CDR3 is TGTGCCAGTAGTATAGACAGGGGGCCTGGAGATACGCAGTATTTT.

The count of this clone is one. The rearrangement links TRBV5-4 to TRBJ2-2; D gene uncertain. Trimming removed 1 base at V and 0 bases at J, with 7 bases between. CDR1 is SGHNT and CDR2 is YYREEE in the germline V gene (reference sequence). This CDR3 has 15 amino acids. The CDR3 DNA follows: TGTGCCAGCAGCTTGAAACAGTCGAACACCGGGGAGCTGTTTTTT. This translates into CASSLKQSNTGELFF.

The CDR3 DNA reads TGTGCCAGCACCGGGACGTTAGAAGCTTTCTTT. It translates to CASTGTLEAFF. The chain joins TRBV2 to TRBJ1-1; weak D call: TRBD1 (5 bases). Germline V gene sequence: CDR1 SNHLY, CDR2 FYNNEI. CDR3 length equals 11 residues. V was shortened by 7 bases and J by 8 bases, with 11 bases between the two germline ends.

The V call is TRBV7-8, the J call TRBJ2-3; 8 nucleotides match TRBD1. Trimming at V came to 3 bases and at J to 3 bases, leaving 8 bases not matched to a gene. This CDR3 has 16 residues. Per the germline V gene, CDR1 is SGHVS and CDR2 is FQNEAQ. CDR3 bases: TGTGCCAGCAGCTTCGAGACAGGGGTTTATACAGATACGCAGTATTTT. This gives the protein CASSFETGVYTDTQYF. The variable domain in full, completed from reference TRBV7-8 and TRBJ2-3, reads GAGVSQSPRYKVAKRGQDVALRCDPISGHVSLFWYQQALGQGPEFLTYFQNEAQLDKSGLPSDRFFAERPEGSVSTLKIQRTQQEDSAVYLCASSFETGVYTDTQYFGPGTRLTVL.

In this sample, this clone turned up once. The chain uses TRBV6-5 and TRBJ1-2; D gene unclear. Germline CDR1 reads MNHEY; CDR2 reads SVGAGI. Between the trimmed V and J ends, which lost 2 bases and 0 bases, there was a span of 10 bases. The CDR3 is 15 amino acids. DNA for the CDR3: TGTGCCAGCAGTTACACCGCAGGTTCTAACTATGGCTACACCTTC. This codes for CASSYTAGSNYGYTF.

This clone was observed a single time. CDR3 loop: CASSLQGARRGETQYF. The CDR3 bases are TGTGCCAGTAGCCTTCAGGGGGCGCGAAGGGGAGAGACCCAGTACTTC. The rearrangement joins TRBV19 to TRBJ2-5; TRBD1 agrees at 8 bases. Per germline, CDR1 LNHDA and CDR2 SQIVND (reference sequence). The CDR3 has 16 residues. The V segment lost 6 bases and the J segment 4 bases; nucleotides outside the gene matches: 13. Looking up the rest from reference TRBV19 and TRBJ2-5 gives the full variable domain: DGGITQSPKYLFRKEGQNVTLSCEQNLNHDAMYWYRQDPGQGLRLIYYSQIVNDFQKGDIAEGYSVSREKKESFPLTVTSAQKNPTAFYLCASSLQGARRGETQYFGPGTRLLVL.

The rearrangement uses TRBV6-5 and TRBJ1-1; tentatively, D is TRBD1 (6 bases). V lost 5 bases, J lost 3 bases, and 10 bases lay in between. The CDR3 is made up of 13 amino acids. Germline CDR1 and CDR2: MNHEY and SVGAGI. The CDR3 protein is CASSEQGDTEAFF. CDR3 bases: TGTGCCAGCAGTGAACAGGGAGACACTGAAGCTTTCTTT.

The rearrangement joins TRBV6-1 to TRBJ2-4, with D possibly TRBD1 on 7 matching bases. The CDR3 consists of 13 residues. Germline CDR1 reads MNHNS; CDR2 reads SASEGT. V was trimmed by 2 bases and J by 14 bases, leaving 16 bases between them. The CDR3: CASSERQGGFEYF. CDR3 DNA sequence: TGTGCCAGCAGTGAACGACAGGGAGGTTTTGAGTACTTC.

The table lists this clone with a count of one. This chain uses TRBV6-1 with TRBJ2-7, with D hard to call. This CDR3 region has 15 residues. The germline V gene has CDR1 MNHNS and CDR2 SASEGT. With 2 bases removed from V and 0 bases from J, the gap between germline ends came to 11 bases. CDR3 nucleotide sequence: TGTGCCAGCAGTGAATCCCCCAGGACCTCCTACGAGCAGTACTTC. It is translated as CASSESPRTSYEQYF.

The chain links TRBV5-1 to TRBJ2-1, with a tentative D call TRBD2 (6 bases). The CDR3 has 15 amino acids. The V gene's germline CDR1 is SGHRS and CDR2 YFSETQ. The V gene lost 4 bases and the J gene lost 6 bases, with 17 bases spanning the gap. CDR3 sequence reads: CASSPFGGVRNEQFF. The CDR3 nucleotides are TGCGCCAGCAGCCCTTTCGGGGGAGTGCGCAATGAGCAGTTCTTC.

V gene TRBV9 combines with J gene TRBJ2-3; no clear D gene. The CDR3 is 17 residues long. Germline V gene sequence: CDR1 SGDLS, CDR2 YYNGEE. V dropped 4 bases and J dropped 1 base, with 19 bases sitting between them. The CDR3 bases are TGTGCCAGCAGCAGAACTGGTCAGGCGGCGGGCACAGATACGCAGTATTTT. Its protein is CASSRTGQAAGTDTQYF.

The rearrangement joins TRBV6-5 to TRBJ2-7, with D possibly TRBD2 on 6 matching bases. V lost 5 bases and J lost 3, with 17 bases in between. Germline-derived CDR1 and CDR2 are MNHEY and SVGAGI. This CDR3 has 15 residues. Here the CDR3 reads CASSPEGGNYYEQYF. The CDR3 region has the DNA TGTGCCAGCAGTCCAGAGGGCGGGAACTACTACGAGCAGTACTTC.

The chain has TRBV29-1 and TRBJ2-5; no clear D. Germline V gene sequence: CDR1 SQVTM, CDR2 ANQGSEA. Trimming took 5 bases from V and 1 from J, leaving 14 bases between them. This CDR3 is 14 amino acids long. Here the CDR3 DNA reads TGCAGCGTTACCCAAGTGGTGGGCCAAGAGACCCAGTACTTC. Its protein product is CSVTQVVGQETQYF.

The chain is built from TRBV6-6 and TRBJ1-5; D is ambiguous. With 5 bases removed from V and 1 base from J, the gap between germline ends came to 12 bases. CDR1 MNHNY and CDR2 SVGAGI come from the germline V gene (reference sequence). CDR3 length equals 15 residues. The CDR3 reads CASSHLTASNQPQHF. The DNA for the CDR3 is TGTGCCAGCAGTCACCTGACGGCGAGCAATCAGCCCCAGCATTTT.

The chain recombines TRBV5-1 with TRBJ2-6; D not certain. The CDR3 consists of 16 residues. Deletions cut 4 bases from V and 4 bases from J, with 15 bases between. Germline loops: CDR1 SGHRS, CDR2 YFSETQ. CDR3 sequence reads: CASSLVGNAGANVLTF. In nucleotides, the CDR3 is TGCGCCAGCAGCCTGGTTGGGAACGCGGGGGCCAACGTCCTGACTTTC.

The V and J genes are TRBV4-1 and TRBJ2-7, with D perhaps TRBD2 (5 bases). CDR1 and CDR2 (germline): MGHRA, YSYEKL. This CDR3 comprises 14 residues. Trimming removed 0 bases at V and 3 bases at J, with 9 bases between. CDR3 DNA: TGCGCCAGCAGCCAAGATTACGGGGTCTACGAGCAGTACTTC. Translation: CASSQDYGVYEQYF.

The chain couples TRBV5-4 to TRBJ1-2; no reliable D call. V was trimmed by 5 bases and J by 5 bases, leaving 13 bases between them. The CDR3 spans 13 residues. Germline V gene data show CDR1 as SGHNT and CDR2 as YYREEE (reference sequence). CDR3: CASRVAGRYGYTF. CDR3 in DNA: TGTGCCAGCAGGGTGGCGGGAAGATATGGCTACACCTTC. The full variable domain, with the rest looked up from reference TRBV5-4 and TRBJ1-2, is ETGVTQSPTHLIKTRGQQVTLRCSSQSGHNTVSWYQQALGQGPQFIFQYYREEENGRGNFPPRFSGLQFPNYSSELNVNALELDDSALYLCASRVAGRYGYTFGSGTRLTVV.

This rearrangement joins TRBV9 to TRBJ1-2, with D unresolved. The length of the CDR3 is 13 residues. Trimming cost V 0 bases and J 7 bases, with 10 bases left between them. Germline CDR1 and CDR2: SGDLS and YYNGEE. The CDR3 reads CASSVGIGVGYTF. CDR3 nucleotides: TGTGCCAGCAGCGTAGGTATCGGGGTTGGCTACACCTTC.

This sequence joins TRBV11-3 and TRBJ2-7; 9 bases agree with TRBD1. The CDR3 contains 17 residues. Trimming took 5 bases from V and 5 from J; bases not matched to a gene: 16. Germline V gives CDR1 SGHNT, CDR2 YENEEA. The CDR3 DNA reads TGTGCCAGCAGCCCTAGGGAATGGGGACAGGGAGTACACGAGCAGTACTTC. It yields the protein CASSPREWGQGVHEQYF.

The chain uses TRBV7-8 and TRBJ2-7; 9 nucleotides agree with TRBD1. Germline CDR1 reads SGHVS; CDR2 reads FQNEAQ. The CDR3 runs 15 residues. J gave up 2 bases and V 4 bases, and 6 bases lay outside the gene matches. CDR3 region: CASSSTGGFTYEQYF. The CDR3 coding sequence is TGTGCCAGCAGCTCCACAGGGGGCTTTACCTACGAGCAGTACTTC. Filled out from reference TRBV7-8 and TRBJ2-7, the complete variable domain reads GAGVSQSPRYKVAKRGQDVALRCDPISGHVSLFWYQQALGQGPEFLTYFQNEAQLDKSGLPSDRFFAERPEGSVSTLKIQRTQQEDSAVYLCASSSTGGFTYEQYFGPGTRLTVT.

CDR3 nucleotide sequence: TGCGCCAGCAGCTTGGACGATCCGTCCTCAAAGACCCAGTACTTC. It translates to CASSLDDPSSKTQYF. The genes are TRBV5-1 and TRBJ2-5; D is unresolved. The CDR3 consists of 15 residues. V lost 0 bases to trimming and J lost 6 bases, with 15 bases between them. The germline V gene has CDR1 SGHRS and CDR2 YFSETQ.

V is TRBV7-2 and J is TRBJ2-7, with 7 bases aligning to TRBD2. V gave up 5 bases and J gave up 3 bases; unmatched junction bases: 4. The CDR3 spans 13 residues. Germline CDR1 SGHTA, CDR2 FQGNSA. CDR3 bases: TGTGCCAGCAGCCTCCGGGGGGACTACGAGCAGTACTTC. Translating it yields CASSLRGDYEQYF.

This clone was recorded only once. The chain recombines TRBV19 with TRBJ1-2; TRBD1 might be the D (5 bases). The germline V gene has CDR1 LNHDA and CDR2 SQIVND (reference sequence). CDR3 length: 14 residues. V lost 7 bases and J 3 bases, leaving 15 bases between the germline ends. This chain's CDR3 is CASNGAQGDYGYTF. In nucleotides, the CDR3 is TGTGCCAGTAATGGCGCACAAGGGGACTATGGCTACACCTTC.

The chain couples TRBV18 to TRBJ1-1; no definite D call. V was pared by 3 bases and J by 3 bases, with 11 bases between. CDR3 size: 14 residues. Germline lookup yields CDR1 KGHSH and CDR2 LQKENI. The CDR3 sequence is CASSPDGGYTEAFF. CDR3 DNA: TGTGCCAGCTCACCTGACGGCGGTTACACTGAAGCTTTCTTT.

Only one count was recorded for this clone. The CDR3 bases are TGTGCCAGCAGCTTCAATGAGGCGGAGGGGACCTACGAGCAGTACTTC. This gives the protein CASSFNEAEGTYEQYF. This chain connects TRBV7-9 to TRBJ2-7; a weak D match, TRBD2 (6 bases). V was shortened by 3 bases and J by 2 bases, with 17 bases between the two germline ends. This CDR3 is 16 amino acids long. In germline, CDR1 is SEHNR, CDR2 FQNEAQ (reference sequence).

The chain employs TRBV5-1 and TRBJ2-5; D is possibly TRBD1 or TRBD2 (5 bases each). The CDR3 covers 14 residues. The V end lost 5 bases, the J end lost 3 bases, and 14 bases lay between the germline ends. Germline lookup yields CDR1 SGHRS and CDR2 YFSETQ. The CDR3 DNA follows: TGCGCCAGCAGACGGAGTGGGACGGAAGAGACCCAGTACTTC. Its protein product is CASRRSGTEETQYF.

V gene TRBV20-1 combines with J gene TRBJ2-1; no clear D. Trimming removed 3 bases at V and 5 bases at J, with 5 bases between. CDR3 length equals 11 residues. CDR1 is DFQATT and CDR2 is SNEGSKA in the germline V gene (reference sequence). This CDR3 is CSARNNNEQFF. The CDR3 DNA reads TGCAGTGCTAGGAACAACAATGAGCAGTTCTTC.